This is a list of T cell receptor beta chains from one sample in a study of cytomegalovirus exposure and HLA in healthy donors. The table came from immunoSEQ multiplex PCR; TCRdb's copy has only in-frame clones and leaves some out. Found here are roughly 90,000 clones, over 65% of them singletons; the top ten hold roughly 4.5%. Source material: PBMCs. All receptors come from a woman aged 40 to 49 in good health and CMV-seropositive. The CDR3 runs from the conserved cysteine through the conserved F or W. The D gene is left open where the match is weak. The size of a clone is reported for some rows only, either as once, few or many, or as a class for expanded clones.

clone_size d_call j_call v_call cdr3_nt cdr3_aa
- - TRBJ2-7 TRBV4-1 TGCGCCAGCAGCCAAGTGGGGGCGGGCTACGAGCAGTACTTC CASSQVGAGYEQYF
few - TRBJ2-2 TRBV7-3 TGTGCCAGCAGCTTAAACCCGGGGGGGGAGCTGTTTTTT CASSLNPGGELFF
- - TRBJ2-1 TRBV5-1 TGCGCCAGCAGCTTGGTTGGGCTGGTCAATGAGCAGTTCTTC CASSLVGLVNEQFF
- TRBD1 TRBJ2-7 TRBV7-8 TGTGCCAGCAGCTTATCGATCCCGGGACAGGGGTGGTGCGAGCAGTACTTC CASSLSIPGQGWCEQYF
- TRBD1 TRBJ1-2 TRBV30 TGTGCCTGGAGGACAGGGGCCTTTTTGGAGGGCTACACCTTC CAWRTGAFLEGYTF
- - TRBJ1-4 TRBV29-1 TGCAGCGTTGAAGAGGGGGAGGGAAAACTGTTTTTT CSVEEGEGKLFF
- TRBD1 TRBJ1-1 TRBV9 TGTGCCAGCAGCGTCTTGCAGGGGGCTGGAAACACTGAAGCTTTCTTT CASSVLQGAGNTEAFF
- - TRBJ1-2 TRBV5-4 TGTGCCAGCAGCTTGGGTCCGGGCTACACCTTC CASSLGPGYTF
- - TRBJ2-7 TRBV4-1 TGCGCCAGCAGCCAGGGAGCAAACGAGCAGTACTTC CASSQGANEQYF
- - TRBJ2-5 TRBV7-9 TGTGCCAGCCTAGAACCGGTAGGGGCGCGGGAGACCCAGTACTTC CASLEPVGARETQYF
- - TRBJ2-7 TRBV28 TGTGCCAGCAGTCCCCCCGATTTAAGCCTAAACTACGAGCAGTACTTC CASSPPDLSLNYEQYF
- TRBD2 TRBJ2-3 TRBV18 TGTGCCAGCTCACCCATGGGACTAGACGGAGATACGCAGTATTTT CASSPMGLDGDTQYF
- - TRBJ1-1 TRBV11-3 TGTGCCAGCAGCTTAGGTGCGGGCGGGAACACTGAAGCTTTCTTT CASSLGAGGNTEAFF
- - TRBJ1-1 TRBV6-5 TGTGCCAGCAGTACTCGGGGGGGGCAAACTGAAGCTTTCTTT CASSTRGGQTEAFF
- - TRBJ2-7 TRBV21-1 TGTGCCAGCACCCCCCCGAGACTAGCGGGAGTTAGGGAGCAGTACTTC CASTPPRLAGVREQYF
- TRBD1 TRBJ2-5 TRBV5-1 TGCGCCAGCACCCTTGGGGCAGGGGGATCCCAAGAGACCCAGTACTTC CASTLGAGGSQETQYF
- - TRBJ1-5 TRBV2 TGTGCCAGCGGAGGCGGGCTAGGCAATCAGCCCCAGCATTTT CASGGGLGNQPQHF
- - TRBJ2-2 TRBV2 TGTGCCAGCTTGAAAACCCCGGGACAAGACACCGGGGAGCTGTCTTTT CASLKTPGQDTGELSF
- TRBD2 TRBJ2-7 TRBV6-6 TGTGCCAGCAGTTACACTAGCGGGAGGTACGAGCAGTACTTC CASSYTSGRYEQYF
- - TRBJ2-3 TRBV7-6 TGTGCCAGCAGCTTAATGATCGGTGGAGGCGGAGGGACAGATACGCAGTATTTT CASSLMIGGGGGTDTQYF
- - TRBJ2-6 TRBV6-1 TGTGCCAGCAGTAACTCTGGGGCCAACGTCCTGCCTTTC CASSNSGANVLPF
- TRBD2 TRBJ2-7 TRBV9 TGTGCCAGCAGCGTAGGGGGATCTAGCGGGAGGGGCTACGAGCAGTACTTC CASSVGGSSGRGYEQYF
- - TRBJ2-2 TRBV19 TGTGCCAGTAGTGGAGGGGGGGAGGCCCGGGAGCTGTTTTTT CASSGGGEARELFF
- - TRBJ1-1 TRBV5-1 TGCGCCAGCAGCTTGGAGCTGAACACTGAAGCTTTCTTT CASSLELNTEAFF
- TRBD2 TRBJ2-7 TRBV11-2 TGTGCCAGCAGCTTAGACCCAGCGGGATTATACGAGCAGTACTTC CASSLDPAGLYEQYF
- - TRBJ2-2 TRBV2 TGTGCCAGCAGTGATGAGGGGGAGCTGTTTTTT CASSDEGELFF
- - TRBJ1-1 TRBV7-2 TGTGCCAGCAGCCAGGAAGGGAACACTGAAGCTTTCTTT CASSQEGNTEAFF
- TRBD1 TRBJ2-7 TRBV2 TGTGCCAGCAGTCGGGACAGGGGCCGGGACGAGCAGTACTTC CASSRDRGRDEQYF
- - TRBJ1-3 TRBV6-1 TGTGCCAGCAGTGTAACAGAGTCTGGAAACACCATATATTTT CASSVTESGNTIYF
once - TRBJ2-3 TRBV6-5 TGTGCCAGCAGTTACGGGAGTACGCAGTATTTT CASSYGSTQYF
- - TRBJ2-1 TRBV21-1 TGTGCCAGCAGCAAATTTAGGGACAGCTCCTACAATGAGCAGTTCTTC CASSKFRDSSYNEQFF
few - TRBJ1-2 TRBV28 TGTGCCAGCAGCATCGGTACCACCAACTATGGCTACACCTTC CASSIGTTNYGYTF
- TRBD1 TRBJ2-7 TRBV7-2 TGTGCCAGCAGCTTCGACAGGGCAAACGAGCAGTACTTC CASSFDRANEQYF
- TRBD2 TRBJ2-7 TRBV5-1 TGCGCCAGCAGCTCTGGACTAGCGGGAGGGTGGACCACCTACGAGCAGTACTTC CASSSGLAGGWTTYEQYF
- - TRBJ2-7 TRBV27 TGTGCCAGCAGTCGATCTCCGGACACAATCTCGCTGACCTACGAGCAGTACTTC CASSRSPDTISLTYEQYF
once - TRBJ2-7 TRBV4-1 TGCGCCAGCAGCCAAGAACCGGGGGCCTACGAGCAGTACTTC CASSQEPGAYEQYF
few TRBD2 TRBJ2-2 TRBV9 TGTGCCAGCAGCCAAACTAGCGGGACGACCGGGGAGCTGTTTTTT CASSQTSGTTGELFF
- - TRBJ1-2 TRBV10-3 TGTGCCATCAGTGAGAGGACAGCCTATGGCTACACCTTC CAISERTAYGYTF
once TRBD2 TRBJ2-4 TRBV7-2 TGTGCCAGCAGCCCCCAAAAGCCGACTAGCGGGAGAGGCATCATTCAGTACTTC CASSPQKPTSGRGIIQYF
- TRBD2 TRBJ2-5 TRBV7-9 TGTGCCAGCAGACCGGGACAGGTCCCTAGCGGGGGGATCGGGACCCAGTACTTC CASRPGQVPSGGIGTQYF
- - TRBJ2-3 TRBV29-1 TGCAGCGTTCGAACAGACGGGAACACAGATACGCAGTATTTT CSVRTDGNTDTQYF
few - TRBJ2-7 TRBV4-1 TGCGCCAGCAGCCAACAACGGCAGGGAAGGAACGAGCAGTACTTC CASSQQRQGRNEQYF
- TRBD1 TRBJ1-4 TRBV5-4 TGTGCCAGCAGCCTCGGGACAGATAATGAAAAACTGTTTTTT CASSLGTDNEKLFF
- TRBD2 TRBJ2-3 TRBV7-3 TGTGCCAGCGCCGAAACCGGGACTAGCGGACTAATGGATACGCAGTATTTT CASAETGTSGLMDTQYF
- TRBD2 TRBJ2-1 TRBV28 TGTGCCAGCAGTTTGTGGGAGGGCCGCGGGAATGAGCAGTTCTTC CASSLWEGRGNEQFF
- TRBD2 TRBJ2-1 TRBV11-3 TGTGCCAGCAGCACGGGACTAGCGTATAATGAGCAGTTCTTC CASSTGLAYNEQFF
- - TRBJ2-3 TRBV19 TGTGCCAGTAATTTTCGGGACTCGAGCACAGATACGCAGTATTTT CASNFRDSSTDTQYF
- TRBD1 TRBJ1-4 TRBV5-4 TGTGCCAGCAGCCCGGTTGGACAGGAGGGGGAAAAACTGTTTTTT CASSPVGQEGEKLFF